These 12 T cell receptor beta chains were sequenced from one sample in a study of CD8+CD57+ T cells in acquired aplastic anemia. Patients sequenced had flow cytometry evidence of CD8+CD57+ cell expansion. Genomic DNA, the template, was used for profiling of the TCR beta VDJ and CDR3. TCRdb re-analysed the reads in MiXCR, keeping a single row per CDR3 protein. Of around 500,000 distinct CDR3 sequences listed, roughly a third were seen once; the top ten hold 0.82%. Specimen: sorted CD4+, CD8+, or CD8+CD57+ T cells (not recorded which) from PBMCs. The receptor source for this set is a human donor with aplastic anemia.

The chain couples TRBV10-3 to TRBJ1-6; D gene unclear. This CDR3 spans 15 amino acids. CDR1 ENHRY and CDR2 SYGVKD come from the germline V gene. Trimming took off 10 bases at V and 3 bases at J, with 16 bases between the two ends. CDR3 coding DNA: TGTGCCAGCAGCCCCGACGAAGGCTATAATTCACCCCTCCACTTT. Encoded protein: CASSPDEGYNSPLHF.

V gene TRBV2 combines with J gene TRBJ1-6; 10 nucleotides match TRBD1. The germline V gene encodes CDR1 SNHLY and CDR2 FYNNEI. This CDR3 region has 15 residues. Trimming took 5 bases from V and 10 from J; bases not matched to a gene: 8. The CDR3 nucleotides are TGTGCCAGCAGTCGCCTCGGGACAGGGGACTCACCCCTCCACTTT. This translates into CASSRLGTGDSPLHF.

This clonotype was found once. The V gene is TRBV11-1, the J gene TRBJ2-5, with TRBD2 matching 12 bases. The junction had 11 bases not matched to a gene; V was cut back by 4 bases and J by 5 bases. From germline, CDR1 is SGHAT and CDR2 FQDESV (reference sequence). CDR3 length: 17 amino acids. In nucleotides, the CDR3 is TGTGCCAGCAGCTCGGGGACTAGCGGGTGGAGGTTGGAGACCCAGTACTTC. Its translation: CASSSGTSGWRLETQYF.

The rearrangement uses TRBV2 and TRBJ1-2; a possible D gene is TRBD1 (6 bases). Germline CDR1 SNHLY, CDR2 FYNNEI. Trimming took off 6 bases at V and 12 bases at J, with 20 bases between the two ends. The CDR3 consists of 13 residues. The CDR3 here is CASRTDRSSGNTF. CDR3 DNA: TGTGCCAGCAGAACCGACAGGAGCTCTGGAAACACCTTC.

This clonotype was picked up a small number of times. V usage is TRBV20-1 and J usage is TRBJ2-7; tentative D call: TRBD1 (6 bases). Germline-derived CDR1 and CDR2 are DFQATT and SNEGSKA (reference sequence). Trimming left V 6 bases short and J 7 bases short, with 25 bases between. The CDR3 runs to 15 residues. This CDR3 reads CSATIPGQRYNEQYF. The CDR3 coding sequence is TGCAGTGCCACAATCCCGGGACAAAGATACAATGAGCAGTACTTC.

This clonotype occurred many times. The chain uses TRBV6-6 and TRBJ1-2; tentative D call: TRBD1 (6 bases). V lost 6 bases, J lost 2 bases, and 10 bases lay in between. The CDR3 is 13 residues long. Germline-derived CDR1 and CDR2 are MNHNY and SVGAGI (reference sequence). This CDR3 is CASRDTGNYGYTF. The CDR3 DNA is TGTGCCAGCAGAGACACAGGGAACTATGGCTACACCTTC.

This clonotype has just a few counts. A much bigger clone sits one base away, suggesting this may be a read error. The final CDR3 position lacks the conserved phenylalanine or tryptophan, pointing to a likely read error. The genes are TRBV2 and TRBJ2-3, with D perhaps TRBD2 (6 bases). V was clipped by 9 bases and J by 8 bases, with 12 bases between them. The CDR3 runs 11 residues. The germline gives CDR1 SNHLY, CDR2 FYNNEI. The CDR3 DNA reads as TGTGCCAGTTTCCGGGACTTTACGCAGTATTCT. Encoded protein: CASFRDFTQYS.

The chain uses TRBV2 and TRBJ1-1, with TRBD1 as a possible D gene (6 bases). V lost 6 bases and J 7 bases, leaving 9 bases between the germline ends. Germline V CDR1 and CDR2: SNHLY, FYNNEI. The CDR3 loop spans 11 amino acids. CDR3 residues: CASSSGVEAFF. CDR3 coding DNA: TGTGCCAGCAGCTCAGGGGTTGAAGCTTTCTTT. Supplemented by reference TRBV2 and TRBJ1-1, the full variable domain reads EPEVTQTPSHQVTQMGQEVILRCVPISNHLYFYWYRQILGQKVEFLVSFYNNEISEKSEIFDDQFSVERPDGSNFTLKIRSTKLEDSAMYFCASSSGVEAFFGQGTRLTVV.

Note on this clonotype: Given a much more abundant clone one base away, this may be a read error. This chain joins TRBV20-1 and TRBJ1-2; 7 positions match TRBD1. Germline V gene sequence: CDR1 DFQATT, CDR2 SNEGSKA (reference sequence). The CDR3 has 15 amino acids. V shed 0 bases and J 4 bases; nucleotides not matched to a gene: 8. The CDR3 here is CSAREKEQGCYGYTF. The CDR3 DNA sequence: TGCAGTGCTAGAGAGAAGGAACAGGGGTGCTATGGCTACACCTTC.

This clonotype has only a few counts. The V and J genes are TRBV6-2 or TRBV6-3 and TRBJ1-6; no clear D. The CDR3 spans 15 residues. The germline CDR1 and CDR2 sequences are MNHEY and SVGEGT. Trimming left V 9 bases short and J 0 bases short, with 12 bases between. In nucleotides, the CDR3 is TGTGCCAGGAAAGAAGCCTACTCCTATAATTCACCCCTCCACTTT. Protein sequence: CARKEAYSYNSPLHF.

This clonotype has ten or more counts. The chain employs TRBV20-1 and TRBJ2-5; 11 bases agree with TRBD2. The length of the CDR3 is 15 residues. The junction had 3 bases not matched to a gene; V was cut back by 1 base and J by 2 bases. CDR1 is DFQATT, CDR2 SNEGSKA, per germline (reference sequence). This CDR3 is CSARGRLAGQETQYF. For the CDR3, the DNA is TGCAGTGCTAGAGGCCGACTAGCGGGACAAGAGACCCAGTACTTC.

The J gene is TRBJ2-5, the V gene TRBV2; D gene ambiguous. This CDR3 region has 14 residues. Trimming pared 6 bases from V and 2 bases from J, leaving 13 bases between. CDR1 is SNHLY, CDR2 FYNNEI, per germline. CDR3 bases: TGTGCCAGCAGCGGTGGACCCCGACAAGAGACCCAGTACTTC. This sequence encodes CASSGGPRQETQYF.